Below are 3 T cell receptor beta chains sequenced from a single sample in a study of shared clonotypes between healthy human individuals. Produced via immunoSEQ multiplex PCR; TCRdb's table is partial and in-frame only. The sample contains a few million clones, about 92% of which appear only once. Sequencing was performed on naive CD4+ T cells sorted from blood. The subset denotes: CD45RA+ positively selected. The receptor set was obtained from a man between 18 and 29 years old in good health.

V and J are TRBV6-5 and TRBJ2-3, with D tentatively TRBD1 or TRBD2 (5 bases each). V was cut by 6 bases and J by 6 bases, with 13 bases left in between. Germline V gene sequence: CDR1 MNHEY, CDR2 SVGAGI. This CDR3 region has 13 residues. In nucleotides, the CDR3 is TGTGCCAGCAGCACCGGGACGAGGGATACGCAGTATTTT. This codes for CASSTGTRDTQYF.

A remark on this clone: The sample contains more than one DNA sequence encoding this CDR3. CDR3 sequence: CASSSGTSGNNEQFF. CDR3 DNA sequence: TGCGCCAGCAGCTCCGGGACTAGCGGAAACAATGAGCAGTTCTTC. The chain employs TRBV5-1 and TRBJ2-1; 11 nucleotides line up with TRBD2. Germline V CDR1 and CDR2: SGHRS, YFSETQ. The CDR3 has 15 residues. V was pared by 3 bases and J by 5 bases, with 4 bases of the junction left unmatched.

As for this clone: This sample also contains other DNA sequences that code for the same CDR3. This rearrangement joins TRBV19 to TRBJ1-6, with TRBD1 matching over 9 bases. Germline V lookup: CDR1 LNHDA, CDR2 SQIVND (reference sequence). The trim removed 5 bases at V and 10 bases at J, leaving 9 bases unmatched. The CDR3 is 15 residues long. In DNA, the CDR3 is TGTGCCAGTAGTTCGCCGGGACAGGGAGGATCACCCCTCCACTTT. This gives the protein CASSSPGQGGSPLHF.